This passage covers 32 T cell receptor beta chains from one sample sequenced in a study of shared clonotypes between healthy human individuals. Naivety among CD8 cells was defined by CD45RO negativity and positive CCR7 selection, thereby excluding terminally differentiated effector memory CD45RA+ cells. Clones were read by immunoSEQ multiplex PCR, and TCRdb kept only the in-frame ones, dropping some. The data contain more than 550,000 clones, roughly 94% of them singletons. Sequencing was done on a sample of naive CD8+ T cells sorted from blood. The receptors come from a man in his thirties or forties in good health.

DNA of the CDR3: TGTGCCAGCAGCTCGACAGGGTCAGTAGGCGAGCAGTACTTC. Translated, it gives CASSSTGSVGEQYF. The V gene is TRBV7-9, the J gene TRBJ2-7, with TRBD1 matching 7 bases. J lost 6 bases, V lost 4 bases, and 9 bases had no gene match. Germline V gene sequence: CDR1 SEHNR, CDR2 FQNEAQ (reference sequence). The CDR3 sequence is 14 residues long.

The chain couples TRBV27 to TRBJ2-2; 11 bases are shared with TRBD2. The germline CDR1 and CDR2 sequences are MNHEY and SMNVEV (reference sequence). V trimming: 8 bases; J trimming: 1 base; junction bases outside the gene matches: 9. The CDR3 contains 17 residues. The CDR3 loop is CASRHGLAGLNTGELFF. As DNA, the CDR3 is TGTGCCAGCCGACACGGACTAGCGGGTTTGAACACCGGGGAGCTGTTTTTT.

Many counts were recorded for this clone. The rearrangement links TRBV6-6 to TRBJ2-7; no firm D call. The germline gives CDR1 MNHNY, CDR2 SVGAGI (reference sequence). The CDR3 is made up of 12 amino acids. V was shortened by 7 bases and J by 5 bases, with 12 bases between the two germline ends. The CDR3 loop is CASTKARNEQYF. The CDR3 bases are TGTGCCAGCACCAAGGCCCGCAACGAGCAGTACTTC.

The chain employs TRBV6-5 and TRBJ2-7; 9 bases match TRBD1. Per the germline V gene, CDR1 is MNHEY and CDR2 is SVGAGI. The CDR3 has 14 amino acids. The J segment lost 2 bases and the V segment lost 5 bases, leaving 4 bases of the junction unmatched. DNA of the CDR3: TGTGCCAGCAGTCCACGACAGGGGGCCTACGAGCAGTACTTC. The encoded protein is CASSPRQGAYEQYF.

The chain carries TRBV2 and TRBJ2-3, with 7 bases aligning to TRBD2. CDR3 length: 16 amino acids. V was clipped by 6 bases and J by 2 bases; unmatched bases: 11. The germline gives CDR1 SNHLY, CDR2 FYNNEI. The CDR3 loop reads CASSSASGANTDTQYF. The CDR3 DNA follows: TGTGCCAGCAGCTCCGCTAGCGGAGCCAACACAGATACGCAGTATTTT.

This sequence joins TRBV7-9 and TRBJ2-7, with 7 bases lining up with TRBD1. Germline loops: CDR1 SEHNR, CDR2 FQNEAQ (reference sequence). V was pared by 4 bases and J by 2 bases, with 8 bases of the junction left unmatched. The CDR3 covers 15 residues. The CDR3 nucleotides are TGTGCCAGCAGCTCGCCCTCGGACAGGCCCTACGAGCAGTACTTC. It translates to CASSSPSDRPYEQYF.

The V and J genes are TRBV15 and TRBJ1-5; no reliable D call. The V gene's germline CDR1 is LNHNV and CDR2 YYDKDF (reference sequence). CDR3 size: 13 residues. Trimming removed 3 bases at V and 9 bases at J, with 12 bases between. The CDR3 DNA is TGTGCCACCAGCAGTCTAGTCAGTGGGCCCCAGCATTTT. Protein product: CATSSLVSGPQHF.

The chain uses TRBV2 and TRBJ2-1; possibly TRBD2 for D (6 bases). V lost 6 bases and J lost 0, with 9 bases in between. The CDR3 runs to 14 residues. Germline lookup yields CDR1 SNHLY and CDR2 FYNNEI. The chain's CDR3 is CASREGSSYNEQFF. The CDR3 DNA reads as TGTGCCAGCAGGGAGGGGAGCTCCTACAATGAGCAGTTCTTC. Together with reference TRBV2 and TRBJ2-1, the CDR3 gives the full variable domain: EPEVTQTPSHQVTQMGQEVILRCVPISNHLYFYWYRQILGQKVEFLVSFYNNEISEKSEIFDDQFSVERPDGSNFTLKIRSTKLEDSAMYFCASREGSSYNEQFFGPGTRLTVL.

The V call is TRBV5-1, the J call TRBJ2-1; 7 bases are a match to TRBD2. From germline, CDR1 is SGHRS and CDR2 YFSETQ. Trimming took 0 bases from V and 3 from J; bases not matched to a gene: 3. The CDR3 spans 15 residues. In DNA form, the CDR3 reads TGCGCCAGCAGCTTGGGGCGGGAGTACTACAATGAGCAGTTCTTC. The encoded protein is CASSLGREYYNEQFF.

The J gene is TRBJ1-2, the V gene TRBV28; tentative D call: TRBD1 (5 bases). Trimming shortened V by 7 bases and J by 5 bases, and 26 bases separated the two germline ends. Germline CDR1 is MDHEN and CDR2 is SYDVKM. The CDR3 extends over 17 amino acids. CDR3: CASTTLTTGAGGYGYTF. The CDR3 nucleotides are TGTGCCAGCACCACACTAACGACCGGGGCGGGAGGGTATGGCTACACCTTC.

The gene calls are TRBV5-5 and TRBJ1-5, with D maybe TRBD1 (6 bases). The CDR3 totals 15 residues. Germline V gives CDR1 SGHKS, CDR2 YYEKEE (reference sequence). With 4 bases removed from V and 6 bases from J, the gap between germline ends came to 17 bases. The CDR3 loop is CASSPKGRGIQPQHF. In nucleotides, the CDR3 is TGTGCCAGCAGCCCCAAAGGCAGGGGTATTCAGCCCCAGCATTTT.

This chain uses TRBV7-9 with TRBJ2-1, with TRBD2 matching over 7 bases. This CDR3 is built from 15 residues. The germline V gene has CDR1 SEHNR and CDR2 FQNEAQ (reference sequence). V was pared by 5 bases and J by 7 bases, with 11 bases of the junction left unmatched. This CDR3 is CASSPPRGVGNEQFF. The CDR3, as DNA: TGTGCCAGCAGCCCACCCCGGGGGGTTGGGAATGAGCAGTTCTTC.

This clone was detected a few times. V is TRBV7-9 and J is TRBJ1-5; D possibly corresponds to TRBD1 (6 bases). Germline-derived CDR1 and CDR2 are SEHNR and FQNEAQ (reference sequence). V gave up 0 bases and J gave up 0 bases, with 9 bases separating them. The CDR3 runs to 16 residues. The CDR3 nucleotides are TGTGCCAGCAGCTTAGCGCAGGGGAATAGCAATCAGCCCCAGCATTTT. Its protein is CASSLAQGNSNQPQHF.

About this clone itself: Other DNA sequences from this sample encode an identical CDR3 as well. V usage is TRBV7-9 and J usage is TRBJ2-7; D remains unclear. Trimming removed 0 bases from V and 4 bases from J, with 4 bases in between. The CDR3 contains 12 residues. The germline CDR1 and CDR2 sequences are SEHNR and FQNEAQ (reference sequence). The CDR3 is CASSLALYEQYF. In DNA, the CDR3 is TGTGCCAGCAGCTTAGCGCTTTACGAGCAGTACTTC.

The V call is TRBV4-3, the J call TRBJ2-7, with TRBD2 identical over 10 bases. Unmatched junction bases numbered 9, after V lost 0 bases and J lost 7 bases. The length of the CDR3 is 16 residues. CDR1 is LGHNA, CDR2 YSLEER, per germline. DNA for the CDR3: TGCGCCAGCAGCCAAGATTCCCTAGCGGGAGTCCATGAGCAGTACTTC. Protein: CASSQDSLAGVHEQYF.

This CDR3 is CASSRTGGYNQPQHF. The CDR3 DNA is TGTGCCAGCAGTCGGACAGGGGGATACAATCAGCCCCAGCATTTT. The J gene is TRBJ1-5, the V gene TRBV27, with 10 bases lining up with TRBD1. CDR1 and CDR2 from the germline V gene are MNHEY and SMNVEV (reference sequence). With V trimmed by 5 bases and J by 3 bases, 4 bases remained unmatched. The CDR3 is 15 amino acids.

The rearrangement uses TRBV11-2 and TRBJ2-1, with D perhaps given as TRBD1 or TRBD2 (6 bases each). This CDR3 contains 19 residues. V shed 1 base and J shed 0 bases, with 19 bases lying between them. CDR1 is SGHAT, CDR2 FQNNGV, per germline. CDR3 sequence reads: CASSLVGGPAGSSYNEQFF. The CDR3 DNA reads TGTGCCAGCAGCTTAGTAGGGGGGCCAGCGGGCTCCTCCTACAATGAGCAGTTCTTC.

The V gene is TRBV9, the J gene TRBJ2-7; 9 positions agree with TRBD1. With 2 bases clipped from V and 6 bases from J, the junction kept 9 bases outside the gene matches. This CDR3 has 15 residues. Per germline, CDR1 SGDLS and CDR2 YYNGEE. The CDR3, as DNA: TGTGCCAGCAGCGTCAGTTGGGGACAGGGTGGCGAGCAGTACTTC. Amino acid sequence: CASSVSWGQGGEQYF.

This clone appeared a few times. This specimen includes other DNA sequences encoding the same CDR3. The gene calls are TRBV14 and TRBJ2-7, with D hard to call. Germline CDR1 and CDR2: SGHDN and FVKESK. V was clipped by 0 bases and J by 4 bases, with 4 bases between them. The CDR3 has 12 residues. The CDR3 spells CASSQDGYEQYF. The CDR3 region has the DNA TGTGCCAGCAGCCAAGACGGATACGAGCAGTACTTC.

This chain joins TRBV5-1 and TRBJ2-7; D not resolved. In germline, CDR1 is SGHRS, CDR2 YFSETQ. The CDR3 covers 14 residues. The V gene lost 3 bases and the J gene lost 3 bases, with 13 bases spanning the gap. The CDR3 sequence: CASSYEPGGYEQYF. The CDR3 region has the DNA TGCGCCAGCAGCTATGAGCCGGGTGGCTACGAGCAGTACTTC.

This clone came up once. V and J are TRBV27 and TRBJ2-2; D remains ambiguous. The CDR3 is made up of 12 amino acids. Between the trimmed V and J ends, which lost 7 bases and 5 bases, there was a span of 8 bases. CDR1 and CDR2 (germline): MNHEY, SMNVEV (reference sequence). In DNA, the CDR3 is TGTGCCAGCACCTTTGGGACCGGGGAGCTGTTTTTT. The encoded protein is CASTFGTGELFF.

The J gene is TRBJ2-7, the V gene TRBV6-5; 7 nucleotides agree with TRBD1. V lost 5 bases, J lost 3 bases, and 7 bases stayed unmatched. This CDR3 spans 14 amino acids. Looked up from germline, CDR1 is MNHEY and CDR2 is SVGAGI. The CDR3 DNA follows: TGTGCCAGCAGTGACGGACAGGATGGCTACGAGCAGTACTTC. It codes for CASSDGQDGYEQYF.

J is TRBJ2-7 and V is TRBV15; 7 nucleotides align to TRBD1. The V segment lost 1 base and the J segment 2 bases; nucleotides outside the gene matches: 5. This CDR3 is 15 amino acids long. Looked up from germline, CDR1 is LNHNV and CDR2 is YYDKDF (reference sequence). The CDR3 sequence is CATSRAKGQPYEQYF. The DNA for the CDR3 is TGTGCCACCAGCAGAGCGAAGGGACAGCCCTACGAGCAGTACTTC.

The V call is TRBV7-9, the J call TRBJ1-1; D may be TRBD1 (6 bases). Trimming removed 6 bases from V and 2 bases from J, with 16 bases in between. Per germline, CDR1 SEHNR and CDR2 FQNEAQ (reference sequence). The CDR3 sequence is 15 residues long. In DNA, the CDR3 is TGTGCCAGCAGTAAAATTACGGGACAAAACACTGAAGCTTTCTTT. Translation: CASSKITGQNTEAFF.

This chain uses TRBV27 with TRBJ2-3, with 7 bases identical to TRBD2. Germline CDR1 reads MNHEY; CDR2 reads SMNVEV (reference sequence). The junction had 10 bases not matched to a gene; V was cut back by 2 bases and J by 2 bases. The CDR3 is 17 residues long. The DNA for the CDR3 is TGTGCCAGCAGTTTAGGCGGGAGAGGATACTACACAGATACGCAGTATTTT. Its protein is CASSLGGRGYYTDTQYF.

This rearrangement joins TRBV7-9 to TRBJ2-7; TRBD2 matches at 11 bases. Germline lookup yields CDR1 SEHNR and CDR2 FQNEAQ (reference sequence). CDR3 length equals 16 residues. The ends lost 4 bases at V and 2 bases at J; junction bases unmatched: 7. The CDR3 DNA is TGTGCCAGCAGCTCACTTACTAGCGGGAGTCCCTACGAGCAGTACTTC. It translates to CASSSLTSGSPYEQYF. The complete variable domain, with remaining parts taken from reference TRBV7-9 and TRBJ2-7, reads DTGVSQNPRHKITKRGQNVTFRCDPISEHNRLYWYRQTLGQGPEFLTYFQNEAQLEKSRLLSDRFSAERPKGSFSTLEIQRTEQGDSAMYLCASSSLTSGSPYEQYFGPGTRLTVT.

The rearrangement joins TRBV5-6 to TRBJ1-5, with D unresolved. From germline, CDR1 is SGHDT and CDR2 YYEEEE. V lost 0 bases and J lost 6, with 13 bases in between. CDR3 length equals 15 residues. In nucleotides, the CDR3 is TGTGCCAGCAGCTTGGGTGCCGGTACCTCTCAGCCCCAGCATTTT. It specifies CASSLGAGTSQPQHF.

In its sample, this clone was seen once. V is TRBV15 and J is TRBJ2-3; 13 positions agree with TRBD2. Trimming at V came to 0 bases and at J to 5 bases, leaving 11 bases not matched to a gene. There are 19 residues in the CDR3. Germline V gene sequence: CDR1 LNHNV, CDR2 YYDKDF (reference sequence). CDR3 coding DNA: TGTGCCACCAGCAGAGAAGACTACGGGACTAGCGGGAATAGAGATACGCAGTATTTT. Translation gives CATSREDYGTSGNRDTQYF.

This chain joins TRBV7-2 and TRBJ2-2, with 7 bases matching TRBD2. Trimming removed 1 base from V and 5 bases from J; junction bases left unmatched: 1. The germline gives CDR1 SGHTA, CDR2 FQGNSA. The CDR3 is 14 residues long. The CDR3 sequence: CASSLEAGTGELFF. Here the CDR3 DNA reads TGTGCCAGCAGCTTAGAAGCGGGAACCGGGGAGCTGTTTTTT.

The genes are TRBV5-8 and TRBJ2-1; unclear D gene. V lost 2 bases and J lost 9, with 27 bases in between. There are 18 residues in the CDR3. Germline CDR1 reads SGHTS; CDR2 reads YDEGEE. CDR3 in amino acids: CASSLSFLRESGEAEQFF. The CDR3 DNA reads TGTGCCAGCAGCTTAAGCTTCTTGCGAGAATCTGGCGAGGCTGAGCAGTTCTTC.

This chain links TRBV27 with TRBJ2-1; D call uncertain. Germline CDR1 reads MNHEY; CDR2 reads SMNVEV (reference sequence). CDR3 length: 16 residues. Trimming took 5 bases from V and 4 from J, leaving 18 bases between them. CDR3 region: CASSPPQRLVYNEQFF. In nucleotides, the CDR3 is TGTGCCAGCAGTCCACCCCAGCGCCTAGTTTACAATGAGCAGTTCTTC.

CDR3 sequence (DNA): TGTGCCAGCAGCGTAGAGGATTCGGGGACCCAGTACTTC. The encoded protein is CASSVEDSGTQYF. V is TRBV9 and J is TRBJ2-5; D call uncertain. The germline V gene has CDR1 SGDLS and CDR2 YYNGEE. V dropped 0 bases and J dropped 7 bases, with 10 bases sitting between them. The CDR3 totals 13 residues.